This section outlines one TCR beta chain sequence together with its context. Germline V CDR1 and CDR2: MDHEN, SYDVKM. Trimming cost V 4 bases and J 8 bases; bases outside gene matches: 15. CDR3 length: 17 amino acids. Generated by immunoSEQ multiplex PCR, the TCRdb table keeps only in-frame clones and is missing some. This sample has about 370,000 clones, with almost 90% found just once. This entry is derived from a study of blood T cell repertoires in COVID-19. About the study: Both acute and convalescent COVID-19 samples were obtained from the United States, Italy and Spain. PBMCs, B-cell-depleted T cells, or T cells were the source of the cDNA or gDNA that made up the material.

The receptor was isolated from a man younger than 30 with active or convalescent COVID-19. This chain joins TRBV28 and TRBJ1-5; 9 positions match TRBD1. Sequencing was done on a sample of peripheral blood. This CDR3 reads CASSWIRDRASKEPQHF. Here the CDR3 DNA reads TGTGCCAGCAGTTGGATCCGGGACAGGGCCTCCAAGGAGCCCCAGCATTTT.